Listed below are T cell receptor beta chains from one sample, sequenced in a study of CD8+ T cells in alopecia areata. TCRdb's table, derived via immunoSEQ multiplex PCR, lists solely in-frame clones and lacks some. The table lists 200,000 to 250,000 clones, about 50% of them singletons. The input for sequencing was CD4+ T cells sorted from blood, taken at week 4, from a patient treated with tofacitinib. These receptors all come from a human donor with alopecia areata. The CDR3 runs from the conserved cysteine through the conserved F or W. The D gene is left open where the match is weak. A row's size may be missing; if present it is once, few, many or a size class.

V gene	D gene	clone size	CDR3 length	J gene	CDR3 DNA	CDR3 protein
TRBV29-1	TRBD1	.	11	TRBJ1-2	TGCAGCGTGAGACAGGGTGATGGCTACACCTTC	CSVRQGDGYTF
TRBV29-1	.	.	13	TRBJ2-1	TGCAGCGGACGCAGCACAGGGATGCATGAGCAGTTCTTC	CSGRSTGMHEQFF
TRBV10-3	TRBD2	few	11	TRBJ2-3	TGTGCCATCCTAGCGGGGGGCTCGCAGTATTTT	CAILAGGSQYF
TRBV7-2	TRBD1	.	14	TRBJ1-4	TGTGCCAGCAGCGTTGGGACAGGCCAGGGAAAACTGTTTTTT	CASSVGTGQGKLFF
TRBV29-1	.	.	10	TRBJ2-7	TGCAGCGTTGCAGGAAGGGAGCAGTACTTC	CSVAGREQYF
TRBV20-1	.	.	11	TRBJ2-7	TGCAGTGCTAGCGGATCCTACGAGCAGTACTTC	CSASGSYEQYF
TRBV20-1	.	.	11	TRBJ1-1	TGCAGTGGGGGGCGGAACACTGAAGCTTTCTTT	CSGGRNTEAFF
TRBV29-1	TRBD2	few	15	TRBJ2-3	TGCAGCGTTGAAGGAATAGCGGGGGGCACAGATACGCAGTATTTT	CSVEGIAGGTDTQYF
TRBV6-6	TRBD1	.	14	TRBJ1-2	TGTGCCAGCAACAAGGACAGGATAAGCAAGGGCTACACCTTC	CASNKDRISKGYTF
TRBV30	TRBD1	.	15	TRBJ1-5	TGTGCCTGGAGTTTAACCGGGACAGGGGATCAGCCCCAGCATTTT	CAWSLTGTGDQPQHF
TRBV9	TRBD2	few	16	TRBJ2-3	TGTGCCAGCAGCCTAAGACTAGCGGGGGCCGGAGATACGCAGTATTTT	CASSLRLAGAGDTQYF
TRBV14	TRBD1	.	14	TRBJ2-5	TGTGCCAGCAGCCCTCGGACAGGGAGAGAGACCCAGTACTTC	CASSPRTGRETQYF
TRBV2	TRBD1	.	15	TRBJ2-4	TGTGCCAGCAGTGAAGGAATCCAGGGGGCTGGTTTTCAGTACTTC	CASSEGIQGAGFQYF
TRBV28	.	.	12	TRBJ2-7	TGTGCCAGCAGTTTGTCGGCCTACGAGCAGTACTTC	CASSLSAYEQYF
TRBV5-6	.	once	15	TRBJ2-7	TGTGCCAGCAGCTTGGCTGCAGTGGCAACCTACGAGCAGTACTTC	CASSLAAVATYEQYF
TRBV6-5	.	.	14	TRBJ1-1	TGTGCCAGCAGTCCACAGGGACGGTGGACTGAAGCCTTCTTT	CASSPQGRWTEAFF
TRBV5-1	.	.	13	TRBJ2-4	TGCGCCAGCAGGCGAGGTGGGGAAAACATTCAGTACTTC	CASRRGGENIQYF
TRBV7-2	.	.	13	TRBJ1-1	TGTGCCAGCAGCTTAGGAGGGGCCGGTGAAGCTTTCTTT	CASSLGGAGEAFF
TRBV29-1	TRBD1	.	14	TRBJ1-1	TGCAGCGTCGAAAACAGGGGTCTAAACACTGAAGCTTTCTTT	CSVENRGLNTEAFF
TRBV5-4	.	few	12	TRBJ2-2	TGTGCCAGCACCCCTTCGACCGGGGAGCTGTTTTTT	CASTPSTGELFF
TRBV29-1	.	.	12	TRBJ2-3	TGCAGCGTTGGGGCAGGGAGAGATACGCAGTATTTT	CSVGAGRDTQYF
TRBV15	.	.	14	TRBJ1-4	TGTGCCACCGCTCCAGGGACAACTAATGAAAAACTGTTTTTT	CATAPGTTNEKLFF
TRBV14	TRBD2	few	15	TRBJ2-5	TGTGCCAGCAGCCAAGCCAGCGGGGGTACGGAGACCCAGTACTTC	CASSQASGGTETQYF